This T cell receptor beta chain is from a study of CD8+ T cells in alopecia areata. Notes on the study in general: It was lesional scalp, especially alopecia totalis/universalis, that showed higher clonality than normal scalp. The study also sequences resident alphabeta T cells of normal skin in scalp samples.

Regarding this clone: What it binds is unknown.

RNA, once extracted, was reverse transcribed into cDNA for use as the sequencing template. The assay was immunoSEQ multiplex PCR, and TCRdb's table has in-frame clones only and misses some. The table records 34,000 or so clones, around 59% of them present only once. This CDR3 is built from 12 residues. V shed 6 bases and J shed 5 bases, with 11 bases lying between them. The germline V gene encodes CDR1 SEHNR and CDR2 FQNEAQ (reference sequence). This TCR was recovered from a human donor with alopecia areata. Input material: NKG2D-high CD8+ T cells sorted from blood. The chain recombines TRBV7-9 with TRBJ2-7; D ambiguous. CDR3 in amino acids: CASSPGRNEQYF. The CDR3 DNA reads as TGTGCCAGCAGTCCCGGACGGAACGAGCAGTACTTC.